This T cell receptor beta chain stems from a study of T cells expressing NK-cell markers. Study background: The study sequenced eight donors, seven HCMV-seropositive and one seronegative.

The CDR3 extends over 14 amino acids. Germline V gives CDR1 SNHLY, CDR2 FYNNEI. What made the TCR beta cDNA was 5'RACE template switching with UMIs. TCRdb derives one entry per CDR3 protein from the 5' RACE reads, leaving out DNA. The sample has some 460,000 distinct CDR3 sequences, and its top ten clones hold almost 1.5%. This receptor was taken from a woman aged 45-59 years in good health. The sample was blood T cells: a sorted CD56 or NKG2C T cell subset, CD4+ or CD8+ T cells, or bulk PBMC T cells (not recorded which). The genes are TRBV2 and TRBJ2-5; TCRdb's D call of TRBD1 is untestable without DNA. CDR3 residues: CASKGGTYQETQYF.